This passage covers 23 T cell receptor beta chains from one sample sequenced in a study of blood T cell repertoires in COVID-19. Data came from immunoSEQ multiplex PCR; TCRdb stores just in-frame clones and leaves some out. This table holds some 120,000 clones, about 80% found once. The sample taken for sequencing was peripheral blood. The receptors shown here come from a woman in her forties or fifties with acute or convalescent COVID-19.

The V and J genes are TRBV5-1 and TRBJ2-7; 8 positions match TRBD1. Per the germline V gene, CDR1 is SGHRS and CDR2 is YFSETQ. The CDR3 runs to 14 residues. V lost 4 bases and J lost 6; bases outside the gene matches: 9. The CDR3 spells CASSDRTGLSEQYF. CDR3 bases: TGCGCCAGCAGCGACAGGACAGGGCTAAGCGAGCAGTACTTC. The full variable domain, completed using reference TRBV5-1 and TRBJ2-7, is KAGVTQTPRYLIKTRGQQVTLSCSPISGHRSVSWYQQTPGQGLQFLFEYFSETQRNKGNFPGRFSGRQFSNSRSEMNVSTLELGDSALYLCASSDRTGLSEQYFGPGTRLTVT.

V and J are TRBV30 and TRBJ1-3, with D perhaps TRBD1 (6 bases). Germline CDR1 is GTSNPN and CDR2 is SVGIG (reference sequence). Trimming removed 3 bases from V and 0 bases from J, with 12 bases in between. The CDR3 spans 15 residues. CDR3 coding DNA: TGTGCCTGGAGCCAGGGGCAAACCTCTGGAAACACCATATATTTT. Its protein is CAWSQGQTSGNTIYF. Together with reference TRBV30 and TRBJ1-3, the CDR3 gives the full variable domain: SQTIHQWPATLVQPVGSPLSLECTVEGTSNPNLYWYRQAAGRGLQLLFYSVGIGQISSEVPQNLSASRPQDRQFILSSKKLLLSDSGFYLCAWSQGQTSGNTIYFGEGSWLTVV.

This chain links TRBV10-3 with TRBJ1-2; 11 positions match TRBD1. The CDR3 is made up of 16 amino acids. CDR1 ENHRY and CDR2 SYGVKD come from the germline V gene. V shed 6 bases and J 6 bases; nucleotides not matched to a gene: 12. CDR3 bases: TGTGCCATCAGGAGGGACAGGGGGAGTAGTATGGATGGCTACACCTTC. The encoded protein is CAIRRDRGSSMDGYTF.

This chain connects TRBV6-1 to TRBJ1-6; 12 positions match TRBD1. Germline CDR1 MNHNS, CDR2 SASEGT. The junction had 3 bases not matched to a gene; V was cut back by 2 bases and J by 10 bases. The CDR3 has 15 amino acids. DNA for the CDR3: TGTGCCAGCAGTGAATGGGACAGGGGGCAATCACCCCTCCACTTT. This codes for CASSEWDRGQSPLHF.

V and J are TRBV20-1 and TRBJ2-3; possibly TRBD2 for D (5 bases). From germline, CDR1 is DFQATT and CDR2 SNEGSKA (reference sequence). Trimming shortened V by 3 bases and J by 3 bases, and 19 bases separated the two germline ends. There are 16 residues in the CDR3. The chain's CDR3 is CSASSFGRGLTDTQYF. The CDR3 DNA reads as TGCAGTGCTAGTTCATTCGGGCGAGGGTTGACAGATACGCAGTATTTT.

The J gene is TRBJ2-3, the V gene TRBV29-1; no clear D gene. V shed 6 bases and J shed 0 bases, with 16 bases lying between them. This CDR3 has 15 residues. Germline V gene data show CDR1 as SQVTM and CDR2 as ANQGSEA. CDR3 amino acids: CSVLPQSRSTDTQYF. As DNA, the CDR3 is TGCAGCGTCCTCCCTCAATCCCGGAGCACAGATACGCAGTATTTT.

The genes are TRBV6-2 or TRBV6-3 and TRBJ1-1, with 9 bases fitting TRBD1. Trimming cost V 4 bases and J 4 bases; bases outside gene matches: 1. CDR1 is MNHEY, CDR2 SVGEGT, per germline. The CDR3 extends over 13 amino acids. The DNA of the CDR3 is TGTGCCAGCAGTTGGGACAGGGCCACTGAAGCTTTCTTT. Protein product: CASSWDRATEAFF.

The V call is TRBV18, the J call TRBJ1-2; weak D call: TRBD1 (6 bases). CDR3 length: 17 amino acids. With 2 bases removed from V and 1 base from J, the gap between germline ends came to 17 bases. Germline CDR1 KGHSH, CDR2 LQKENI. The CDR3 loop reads CASSPNPQTGNNYGYTF. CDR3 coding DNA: TGTGCCAGCTCACCAAACCCCCAGACAGGAAATAACTATGGCTACACCTTC.

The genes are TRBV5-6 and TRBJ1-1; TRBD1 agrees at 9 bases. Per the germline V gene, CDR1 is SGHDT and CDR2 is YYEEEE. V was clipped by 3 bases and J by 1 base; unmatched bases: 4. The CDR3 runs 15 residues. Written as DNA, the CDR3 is TGTGCCAGCAGCTGGGGGACAGGGCGGAACACTGAAGCTTTCTTT. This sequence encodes CASSWGTGRNTEAFF.

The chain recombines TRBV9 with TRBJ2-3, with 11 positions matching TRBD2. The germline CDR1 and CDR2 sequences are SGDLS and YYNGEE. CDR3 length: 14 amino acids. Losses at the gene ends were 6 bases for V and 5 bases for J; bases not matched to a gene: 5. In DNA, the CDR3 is TGTGCCAGCACTCTAGCGGGGGGCCGAGATACGCAGTATTTT. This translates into CASTLAGGRDTQYF.

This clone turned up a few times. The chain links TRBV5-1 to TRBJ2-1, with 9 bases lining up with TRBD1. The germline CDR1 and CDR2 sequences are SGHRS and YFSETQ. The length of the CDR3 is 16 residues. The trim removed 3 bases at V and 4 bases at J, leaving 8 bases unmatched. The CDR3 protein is CASSSPGTGPYNEQFF. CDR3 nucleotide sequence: TGCGCCAGCAGCTCCCCCGGGACAGGGCCTTACAATGAGCAGTTCTTC.

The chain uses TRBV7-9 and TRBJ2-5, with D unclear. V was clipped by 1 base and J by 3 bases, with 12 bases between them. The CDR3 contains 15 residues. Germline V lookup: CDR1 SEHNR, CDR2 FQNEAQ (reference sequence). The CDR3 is CASSLGAPPKETQYF. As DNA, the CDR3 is TGTGCCAGCAGCTTAGGGGCGCCCCCCAAAGAGACCCAGTACTTC.

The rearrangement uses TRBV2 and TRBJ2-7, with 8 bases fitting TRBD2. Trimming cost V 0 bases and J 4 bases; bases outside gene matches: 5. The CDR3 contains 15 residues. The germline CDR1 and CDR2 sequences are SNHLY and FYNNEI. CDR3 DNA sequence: TGTGCCAGCAGTGAAGCGCGCGGGGGGCCTTACGAGCAGTACTTC. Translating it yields CASSEARGGPYEQYF.

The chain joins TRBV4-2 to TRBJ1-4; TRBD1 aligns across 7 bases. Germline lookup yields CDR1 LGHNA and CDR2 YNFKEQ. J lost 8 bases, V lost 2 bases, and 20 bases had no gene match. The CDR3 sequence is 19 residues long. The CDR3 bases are TGTGCCAGCAGCCAAAAGATGAGGGGCACAGGGGCGATGTACGAAAAACTGTTTTTT. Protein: CASSQKMRGTGAMYEKLFF.

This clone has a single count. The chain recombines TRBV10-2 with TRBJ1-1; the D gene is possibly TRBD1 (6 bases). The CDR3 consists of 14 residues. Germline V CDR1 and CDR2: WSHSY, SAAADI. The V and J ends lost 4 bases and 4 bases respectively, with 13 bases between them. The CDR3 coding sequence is TGCGCCAGCAGTGGGCAACAGGGTCGCACTGAAGCTTTCTTT. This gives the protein CASSGQQGRTEAFF.

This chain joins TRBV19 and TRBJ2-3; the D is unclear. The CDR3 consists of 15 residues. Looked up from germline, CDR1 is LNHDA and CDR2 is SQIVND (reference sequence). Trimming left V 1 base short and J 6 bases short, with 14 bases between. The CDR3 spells CASSIAGQAVDTQYF. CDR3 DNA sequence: TGTGCCAGTAGTATAGCTGGGCAGGCCGTTGATACGCAGTATTTT.

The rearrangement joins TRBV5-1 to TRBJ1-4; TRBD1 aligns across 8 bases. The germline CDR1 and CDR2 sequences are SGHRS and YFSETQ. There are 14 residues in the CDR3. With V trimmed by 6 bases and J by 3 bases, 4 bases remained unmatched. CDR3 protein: CASNQGAANEKLFF. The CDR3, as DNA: TGCGCCAGCAACCAGGGGGCGGCTAATGAAAAACTGTTTTTT. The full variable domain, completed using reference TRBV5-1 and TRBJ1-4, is KAGVTQTPRYLIKTRGQQVTLSCSPISGHRSVSWYQQTPGQGLQFLFEYFSETQRNKGNFPGRFSGRQFSNSRSEMNVSTLELGDSALYLCASNQGAANEKLFFGSGTQLSVL.

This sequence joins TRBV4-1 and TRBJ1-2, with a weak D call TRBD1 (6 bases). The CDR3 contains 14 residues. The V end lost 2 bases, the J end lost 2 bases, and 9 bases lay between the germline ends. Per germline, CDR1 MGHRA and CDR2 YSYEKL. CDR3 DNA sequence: TGCGCCAGCAGCCAACCGGACAGAAACTATGGCTACACCTTC. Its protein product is CASSQPDRNYGYTF.

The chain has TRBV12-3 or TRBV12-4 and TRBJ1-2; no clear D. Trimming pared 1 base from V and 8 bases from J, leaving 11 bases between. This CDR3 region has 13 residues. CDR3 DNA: TGTGCCAGCAGTTTAGTCACGGGGATAGGCTACACCTTC. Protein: CASSLVTGIGYTF.

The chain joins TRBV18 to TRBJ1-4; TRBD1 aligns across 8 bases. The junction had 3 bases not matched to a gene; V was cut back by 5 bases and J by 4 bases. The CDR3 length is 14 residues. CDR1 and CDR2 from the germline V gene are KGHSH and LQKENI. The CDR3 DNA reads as TGTGCCAGCTCAAGGACAGGGCATAATGAAAAACTGTTTTTT. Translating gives CASSRTGHNEKLFF. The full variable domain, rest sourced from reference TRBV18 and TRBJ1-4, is NAGVMQNPRHLVRRRGQEARLRCSPMKGHSHVYWYRQLPEEGLKFMVYLQKENIIDESGMPKERFSAEFPKEGPSILRIQQVVRGDSAAYFCASSRTGHNEKLFFGSGTQLSVL.

The CDR3 loop is CASSFLSGTDTQYF. Written as DNA, the CDR3 is TGTGCCAGCAGTTTTCTATCGGGGACAGATACGCAGTATTTT. The chain has TRBV28 and TRBJ2-3, with D maybe TRBD2 (5 bases). The V end lost 3 bases, the J end lost 3 bases, and 10 bases lay between the germline ends. Germline V gene sequence: CDR1 MDHEN, CDR2 SYDVKM. The CDR3 spans 14 residues.

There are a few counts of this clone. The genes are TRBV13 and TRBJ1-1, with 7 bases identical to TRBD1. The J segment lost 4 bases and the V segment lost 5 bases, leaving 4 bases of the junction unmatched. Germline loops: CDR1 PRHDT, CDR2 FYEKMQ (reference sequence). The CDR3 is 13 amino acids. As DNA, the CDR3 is TGTGCCAGCAGCCGAAACAGGGGCACTGAAGCTTTCTTT. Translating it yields CASSRNRGTEAFF. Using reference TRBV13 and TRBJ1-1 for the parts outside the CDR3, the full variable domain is AAGVIQSPRHLIKEKRETATLKCYPIPRHDTVYWYQQGPGQDPQFLISFYEKMQSDKGSIPDRFSAQQFSDYHSELNMSSLELGDSALYFCASSRNRGTEAFFGQGTRLTVV.

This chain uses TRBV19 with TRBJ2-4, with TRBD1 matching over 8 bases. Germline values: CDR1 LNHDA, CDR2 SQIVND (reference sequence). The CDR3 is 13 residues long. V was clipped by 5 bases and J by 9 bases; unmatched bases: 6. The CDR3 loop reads CASSRDRGAIQYF. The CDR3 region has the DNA TGTGCCAGTAGTCGCGACAGGGGAGCCATTCAGTACTTC.